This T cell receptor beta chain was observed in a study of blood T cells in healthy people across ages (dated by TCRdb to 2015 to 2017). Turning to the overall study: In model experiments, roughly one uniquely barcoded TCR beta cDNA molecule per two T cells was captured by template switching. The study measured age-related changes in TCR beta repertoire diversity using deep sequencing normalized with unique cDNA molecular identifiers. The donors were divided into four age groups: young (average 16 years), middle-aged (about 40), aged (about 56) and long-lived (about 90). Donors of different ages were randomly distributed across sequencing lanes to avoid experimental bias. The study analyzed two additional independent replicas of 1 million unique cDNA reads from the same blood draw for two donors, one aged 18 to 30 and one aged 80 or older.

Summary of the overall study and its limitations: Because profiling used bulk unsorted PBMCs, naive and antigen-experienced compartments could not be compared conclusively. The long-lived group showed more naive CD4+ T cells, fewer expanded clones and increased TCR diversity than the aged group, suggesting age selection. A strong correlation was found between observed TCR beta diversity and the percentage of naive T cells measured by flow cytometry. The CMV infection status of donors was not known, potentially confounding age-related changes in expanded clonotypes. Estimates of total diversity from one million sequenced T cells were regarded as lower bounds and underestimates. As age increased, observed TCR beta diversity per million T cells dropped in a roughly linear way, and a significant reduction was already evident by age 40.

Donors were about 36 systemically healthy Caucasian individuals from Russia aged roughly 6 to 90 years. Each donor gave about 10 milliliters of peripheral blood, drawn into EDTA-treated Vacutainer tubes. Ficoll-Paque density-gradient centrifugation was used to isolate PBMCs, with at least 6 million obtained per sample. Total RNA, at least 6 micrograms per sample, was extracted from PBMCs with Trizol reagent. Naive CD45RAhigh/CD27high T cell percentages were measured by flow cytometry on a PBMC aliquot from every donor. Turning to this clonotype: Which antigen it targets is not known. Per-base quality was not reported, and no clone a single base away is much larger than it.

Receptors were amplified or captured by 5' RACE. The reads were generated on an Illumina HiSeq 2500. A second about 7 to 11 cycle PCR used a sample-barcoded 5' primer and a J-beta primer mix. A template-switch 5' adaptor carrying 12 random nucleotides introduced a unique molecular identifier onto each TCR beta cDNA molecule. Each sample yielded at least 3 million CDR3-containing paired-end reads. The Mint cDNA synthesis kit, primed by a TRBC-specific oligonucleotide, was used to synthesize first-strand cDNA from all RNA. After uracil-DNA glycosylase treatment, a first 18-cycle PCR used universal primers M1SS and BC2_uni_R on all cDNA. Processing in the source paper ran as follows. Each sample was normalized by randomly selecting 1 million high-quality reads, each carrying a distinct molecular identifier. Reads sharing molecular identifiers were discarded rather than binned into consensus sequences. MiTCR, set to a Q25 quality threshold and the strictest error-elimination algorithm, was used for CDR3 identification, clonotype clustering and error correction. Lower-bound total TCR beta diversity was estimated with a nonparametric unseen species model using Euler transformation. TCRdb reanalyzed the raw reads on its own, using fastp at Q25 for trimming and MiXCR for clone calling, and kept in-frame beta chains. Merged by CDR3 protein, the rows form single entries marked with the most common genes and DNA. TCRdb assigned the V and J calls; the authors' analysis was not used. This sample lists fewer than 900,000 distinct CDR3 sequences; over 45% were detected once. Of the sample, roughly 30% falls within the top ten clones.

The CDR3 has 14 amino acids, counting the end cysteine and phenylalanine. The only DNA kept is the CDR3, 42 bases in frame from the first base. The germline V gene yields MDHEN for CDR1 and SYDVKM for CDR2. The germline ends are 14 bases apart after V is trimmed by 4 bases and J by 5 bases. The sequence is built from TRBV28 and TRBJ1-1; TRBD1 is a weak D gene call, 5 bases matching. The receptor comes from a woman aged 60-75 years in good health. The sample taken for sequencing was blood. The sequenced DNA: TGTGCCAGCAGTTCCCCCGGGGGTGCTACTGAAGCTTTCTTT. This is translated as CASSSPGGATEAFF.